This T cell receptor (beta chain) is drawn from a study of control samples from healthy donors and cancer patients. The CDR3 runs to 15 residues. The table came from immunoSEQ multiplex PCR; TCRdb's copy has only in-frame clones and leaves some out. The repertoire holds some 73,000 clones, around 94% seen once, with around 6.4% in the top ten. This clonotype was sampled from a woman in her forties in good health. The source material was blood. V and J are TRBV21-1 and TRBJ1-1. TRBV21-1 is designated a pseudogene. CDR3 region: CASSILFPSNTEAFF. The CDR3 DNA reads as TGTGCCAGCAGCATCCTCTTTCCGTCGAACACTGAAGCTTTCTTT.